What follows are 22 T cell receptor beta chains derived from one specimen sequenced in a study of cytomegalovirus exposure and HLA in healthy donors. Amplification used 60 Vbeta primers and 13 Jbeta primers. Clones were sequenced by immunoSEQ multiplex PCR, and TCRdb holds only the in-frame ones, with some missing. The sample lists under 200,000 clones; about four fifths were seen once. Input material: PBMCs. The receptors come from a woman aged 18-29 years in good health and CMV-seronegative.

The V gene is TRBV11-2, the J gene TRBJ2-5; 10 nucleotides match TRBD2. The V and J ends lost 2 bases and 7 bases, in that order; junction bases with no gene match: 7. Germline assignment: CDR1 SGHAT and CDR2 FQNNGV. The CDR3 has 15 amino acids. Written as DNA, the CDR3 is TGTGCCAGCAGCTTATTCCTAGCGGGAGAAGGGACCCAGTACTTC. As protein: CASSLFLAGEGTQYF.

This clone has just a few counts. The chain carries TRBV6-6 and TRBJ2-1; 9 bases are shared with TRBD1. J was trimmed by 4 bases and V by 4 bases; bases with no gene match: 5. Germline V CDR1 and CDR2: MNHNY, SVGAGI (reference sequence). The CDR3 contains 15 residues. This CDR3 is CASSFRDRVYNEQFF. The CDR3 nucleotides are TGTGCCAGCAGTTTCCGGGACAGGGTTTACAATGAGCAGTTCTTC.

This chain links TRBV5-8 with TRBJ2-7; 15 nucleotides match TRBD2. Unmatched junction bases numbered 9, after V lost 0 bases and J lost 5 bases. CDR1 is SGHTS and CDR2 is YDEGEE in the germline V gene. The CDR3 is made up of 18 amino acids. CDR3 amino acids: CASSLAGTSGRSGHEQYV. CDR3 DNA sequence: TGTGCCAGCAGCTTGGCCGGGACTAGCGGGAGGAGCGGACACGAGCAGTACGTC.

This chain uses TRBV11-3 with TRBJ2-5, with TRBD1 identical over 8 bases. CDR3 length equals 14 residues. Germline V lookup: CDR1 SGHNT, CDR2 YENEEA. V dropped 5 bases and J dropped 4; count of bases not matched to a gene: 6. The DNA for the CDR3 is TGTGCCAGCAGCCCCCTGACAGGGGTAGAGACCCAGTACTTC. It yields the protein CASSPLTGVETQYF.

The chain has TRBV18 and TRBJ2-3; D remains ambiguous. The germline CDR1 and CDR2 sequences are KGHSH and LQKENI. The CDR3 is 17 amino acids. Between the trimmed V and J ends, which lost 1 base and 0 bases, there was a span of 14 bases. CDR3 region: CASSPLPPRTSTDTQYF. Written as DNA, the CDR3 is TGTGCCAGCTCACCACTCCCCCCGAGAACTAGCACAGATACGCAGTATTTT.

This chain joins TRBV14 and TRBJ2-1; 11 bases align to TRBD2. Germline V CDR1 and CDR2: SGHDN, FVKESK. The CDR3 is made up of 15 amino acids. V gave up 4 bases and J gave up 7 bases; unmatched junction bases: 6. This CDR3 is CASSPQWTSGNEQFF. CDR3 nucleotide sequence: TGTGCCAGCAGCCCCCAATGGACTAGCGGGAATGAGCAGTTCTTC.

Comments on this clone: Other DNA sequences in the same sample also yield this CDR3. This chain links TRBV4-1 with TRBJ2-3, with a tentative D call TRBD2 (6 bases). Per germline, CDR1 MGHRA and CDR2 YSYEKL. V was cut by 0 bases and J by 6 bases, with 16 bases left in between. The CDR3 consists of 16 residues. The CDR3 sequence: CASSQDRALATDTQYF. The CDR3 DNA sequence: TGCGCCAGCAGCCAAGATAGGGCACTAGCCACGGATACGCAGTATTTT.

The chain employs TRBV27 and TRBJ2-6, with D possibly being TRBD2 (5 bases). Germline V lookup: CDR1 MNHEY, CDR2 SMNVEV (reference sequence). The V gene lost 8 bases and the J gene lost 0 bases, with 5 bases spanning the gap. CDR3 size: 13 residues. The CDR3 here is CASRGSGANVLTF. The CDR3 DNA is TGTGCCAGCCGGGGCTCTGGGGCCAACGTCCTGACTTTC.

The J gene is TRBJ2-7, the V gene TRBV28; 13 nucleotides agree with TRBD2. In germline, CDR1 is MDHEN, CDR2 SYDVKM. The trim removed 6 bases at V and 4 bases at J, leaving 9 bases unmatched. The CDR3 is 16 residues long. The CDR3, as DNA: TGTGCCAGCAGCCGCGGACTAGCGGGAGCAAATTACGAGCAGTACTTC. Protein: CASSRGLAGANYEQYF. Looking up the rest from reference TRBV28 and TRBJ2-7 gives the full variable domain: DVKVTQSSRYLVKRTGEKVFLECVQDMDHENMFWYRQDPGLGLRLIYFSYDVKMKEKGDIPEGYSVSREKKERFSLILESASTNQTSMYLCASSRGLAGANYEQYFGPGTRLTVT.

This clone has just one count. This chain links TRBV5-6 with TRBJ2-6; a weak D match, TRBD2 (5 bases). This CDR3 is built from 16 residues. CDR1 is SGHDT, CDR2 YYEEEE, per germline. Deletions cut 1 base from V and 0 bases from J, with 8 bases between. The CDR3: CASSLIRDSGANVLTF. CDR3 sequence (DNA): TGTGCCAGCAGCTTGATCCGGGACTCTGGGGCCAACGTCCTGACTTTC.

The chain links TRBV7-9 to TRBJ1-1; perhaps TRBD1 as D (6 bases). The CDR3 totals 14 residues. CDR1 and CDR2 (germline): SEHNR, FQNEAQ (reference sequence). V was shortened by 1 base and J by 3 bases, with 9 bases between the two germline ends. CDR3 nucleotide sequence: TGTGCCAGCAGCTTAGGCCAGGGGCACACTGAAGCTTTCTTT. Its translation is CASSLGQGHTEAFF.

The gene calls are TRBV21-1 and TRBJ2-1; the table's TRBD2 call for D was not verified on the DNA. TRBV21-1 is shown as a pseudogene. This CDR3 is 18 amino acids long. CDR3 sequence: CASSKVVGREEPYNEQFF. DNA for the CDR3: TGTGCCAGCAGCAAAGTTGTGGGGCGGGAGGAGCCTTACAATGAGCAGTTCTTC.

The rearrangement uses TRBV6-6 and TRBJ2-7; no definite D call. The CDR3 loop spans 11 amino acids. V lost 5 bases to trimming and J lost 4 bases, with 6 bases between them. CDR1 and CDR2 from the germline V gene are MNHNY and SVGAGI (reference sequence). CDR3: CASSLNYEQYF. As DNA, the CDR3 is TGTGCCAGCAGTCTTAATTACGAGCAGTACTTC.

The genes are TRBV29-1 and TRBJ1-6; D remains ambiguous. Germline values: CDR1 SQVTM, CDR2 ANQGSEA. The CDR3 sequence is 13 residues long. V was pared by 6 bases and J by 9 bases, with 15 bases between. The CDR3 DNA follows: TGCAGCGTATCGGACGGGGAGTTTTCACCCCTCCACTTT. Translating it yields CSVSDGEFSPLHF.

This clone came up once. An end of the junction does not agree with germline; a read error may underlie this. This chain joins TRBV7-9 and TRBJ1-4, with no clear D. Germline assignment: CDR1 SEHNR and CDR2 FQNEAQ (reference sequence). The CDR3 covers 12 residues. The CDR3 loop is CSSGQNNEKLFF. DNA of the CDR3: TGTTCCAGCGGGCAGAATAATGAAAAACTGTTTTTT.

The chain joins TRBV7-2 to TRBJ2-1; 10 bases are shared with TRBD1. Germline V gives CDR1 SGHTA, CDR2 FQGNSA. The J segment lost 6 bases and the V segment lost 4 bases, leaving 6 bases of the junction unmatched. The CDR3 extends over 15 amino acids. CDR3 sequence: CASSWDRGNTNEQFF. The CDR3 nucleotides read TGTGCCAGCAGCTGGGACAGGGGCAATACCAATGAGCAGTTCTTC. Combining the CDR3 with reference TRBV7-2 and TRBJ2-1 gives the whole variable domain GAGVSQSPSNKVTEKGKDVELRCDPISGHTALYWYRQSLGQGLEFLIYFQGNSAPDKSGLPSDRFSAERTGGSVSTLTIQRTQQEDSAVYLCASSWDRGNTNEQFFGPGTRLTVL.

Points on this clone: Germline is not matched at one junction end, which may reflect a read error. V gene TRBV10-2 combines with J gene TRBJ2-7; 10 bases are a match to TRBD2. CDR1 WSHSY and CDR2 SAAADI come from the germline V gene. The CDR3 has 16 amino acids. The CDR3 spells CASSEGAAGGPGEQCF. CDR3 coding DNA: TGCGCCAGCAGTGAGGGGGCAGCGGGAGGGCCGGGTGAGCAGTGCTTC.

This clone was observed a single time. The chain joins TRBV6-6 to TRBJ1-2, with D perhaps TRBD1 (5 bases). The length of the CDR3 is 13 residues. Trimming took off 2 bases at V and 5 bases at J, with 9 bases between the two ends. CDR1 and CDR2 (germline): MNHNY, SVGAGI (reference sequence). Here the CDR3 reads CASSYGGDYGYTF. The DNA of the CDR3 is TGTGCCAGCAGTTACGGGGGGGATTATGGCTACACCTTC.

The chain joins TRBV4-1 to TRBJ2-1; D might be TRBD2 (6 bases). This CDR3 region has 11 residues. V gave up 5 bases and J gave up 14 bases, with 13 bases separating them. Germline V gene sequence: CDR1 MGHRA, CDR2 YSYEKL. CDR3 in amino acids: CASSLAGSKFF. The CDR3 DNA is TGCGCCAGCAGCTTGGCGGGATCGAAGTTCTTC.

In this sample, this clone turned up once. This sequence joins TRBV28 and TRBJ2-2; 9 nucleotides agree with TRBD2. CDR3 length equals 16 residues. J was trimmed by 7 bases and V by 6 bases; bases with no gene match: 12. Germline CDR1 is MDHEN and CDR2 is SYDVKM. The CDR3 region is CASRSVWREGIGELFF. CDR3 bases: TGTGCCAGCAGGAGTGTTTGGCGGGAGGGGATCGGGGAGCTGTTTTTT.

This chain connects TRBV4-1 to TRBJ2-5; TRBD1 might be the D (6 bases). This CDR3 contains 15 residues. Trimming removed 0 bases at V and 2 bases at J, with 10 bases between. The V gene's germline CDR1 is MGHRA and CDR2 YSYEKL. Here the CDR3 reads CASSQESRGQETQYF. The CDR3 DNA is TGCGCCAGCAGCCAAGAAAGCAGGGGACAAGAGACCCAGTACTTC.

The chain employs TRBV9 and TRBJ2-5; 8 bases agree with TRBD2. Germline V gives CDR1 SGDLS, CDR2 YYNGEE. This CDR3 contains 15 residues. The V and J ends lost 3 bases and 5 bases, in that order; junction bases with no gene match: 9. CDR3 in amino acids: CASSAQNGRGETQYF. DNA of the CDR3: TGTGCCAGCAGCGCCCAGAACGGGAGGGGGGAGACCCAGTACTTC.